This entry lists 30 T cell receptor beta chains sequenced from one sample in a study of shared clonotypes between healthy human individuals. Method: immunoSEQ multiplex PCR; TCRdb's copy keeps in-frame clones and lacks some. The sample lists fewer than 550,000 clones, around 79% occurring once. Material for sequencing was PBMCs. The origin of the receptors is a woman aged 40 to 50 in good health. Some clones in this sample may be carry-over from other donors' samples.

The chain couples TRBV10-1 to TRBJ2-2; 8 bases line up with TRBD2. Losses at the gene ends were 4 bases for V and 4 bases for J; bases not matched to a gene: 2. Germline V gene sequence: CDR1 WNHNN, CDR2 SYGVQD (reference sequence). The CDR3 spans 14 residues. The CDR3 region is CASSGLAGTGELFF. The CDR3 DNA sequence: TGCGCCAGCAGTGGGCTAGCGGGCACCGGGGAGCTGTTTTTT.

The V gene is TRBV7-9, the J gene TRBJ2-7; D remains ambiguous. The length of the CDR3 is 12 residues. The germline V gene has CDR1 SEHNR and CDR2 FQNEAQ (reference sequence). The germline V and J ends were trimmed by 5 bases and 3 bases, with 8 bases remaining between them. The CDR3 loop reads CASSQNSYEQYF. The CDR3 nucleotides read TGTGCCAGCAGCCAAAACAGCTACGAGCAGTACTTC.

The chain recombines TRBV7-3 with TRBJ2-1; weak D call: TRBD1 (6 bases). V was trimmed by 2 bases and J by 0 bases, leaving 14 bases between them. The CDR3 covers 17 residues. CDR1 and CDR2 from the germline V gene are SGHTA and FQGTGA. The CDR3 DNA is TGTGCCAGCAGCTTAGGGGTGGGGGCGAGCTCCTACAATGAGCAGTTCTTC. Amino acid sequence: CASSLGVGASSYNEQFF. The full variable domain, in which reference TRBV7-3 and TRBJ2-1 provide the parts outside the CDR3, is GAGVSQTPSNKVTEKGKYVELRCDPISGHTALYWYRQSLGQGPEFLIYFQGTGAADDSGLPNDRFFAVRPEGSVSTLKIQRTERGDSAVYLCASSLGVGASSYNEQFFGPGTRLTVL.

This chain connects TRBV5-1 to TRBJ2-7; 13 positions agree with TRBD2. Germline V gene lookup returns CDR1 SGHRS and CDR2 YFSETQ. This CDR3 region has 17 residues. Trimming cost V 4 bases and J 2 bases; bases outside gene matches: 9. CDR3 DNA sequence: TGCGCCAGCAGCCTCTGGACTAGCGGGAGTGGAGCCTACGAGCAGTACTTC. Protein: CASSLWTSGSGAYEQYF. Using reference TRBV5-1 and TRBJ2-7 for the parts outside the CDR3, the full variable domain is KAGVTQTPRYLIKTRGQQVTLSCSPISGHRSVSWYQQTPGQGLQFLFEYFSETQRNKGNFPGRFSGRQFSNSRSEMNVSTLELGDSALYLCASSLWTSGSGAYEQYFGPGTRLTVT.

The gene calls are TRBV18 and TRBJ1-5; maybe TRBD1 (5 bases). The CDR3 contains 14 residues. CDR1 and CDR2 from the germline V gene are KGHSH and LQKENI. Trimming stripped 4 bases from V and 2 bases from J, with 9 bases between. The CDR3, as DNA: TGTGCCAGCTCACGGGAAGGGGGCAATCAGCCCCAGCATTTT. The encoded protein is CASSREGGNQPQHF. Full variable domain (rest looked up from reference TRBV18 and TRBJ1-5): NAGVMQNPRHLVRRRGQEARLRCSPMKGHSHVYWYRQLPEEGLKFMVYLQKENIIDESGMPKERFSAEFPKEGPSILRIQQVVRGDSAAYFCASSREGGNQPQHFGDGTRLSIL.

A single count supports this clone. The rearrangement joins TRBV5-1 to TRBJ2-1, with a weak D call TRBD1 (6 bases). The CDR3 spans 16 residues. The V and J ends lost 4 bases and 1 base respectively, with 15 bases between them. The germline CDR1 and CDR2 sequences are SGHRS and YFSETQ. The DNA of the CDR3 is TGCGCCAGCAGCGCAACAGGGTCCCCATCCTACAATGAGCAGTTCTTC. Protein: CASSATGSPSYNEQFF. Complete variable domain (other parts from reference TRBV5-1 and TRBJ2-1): KAGVTQTPRYLIKTRGQQVTLSCSPISGHRSVSWYQQTPGQGLQFLFEYFSETQRNKGNFPGRFSGRQFSNSRSEMNVSTLELGDSALYLCASSATGSPSYNEQFFGPGTRLTVL.

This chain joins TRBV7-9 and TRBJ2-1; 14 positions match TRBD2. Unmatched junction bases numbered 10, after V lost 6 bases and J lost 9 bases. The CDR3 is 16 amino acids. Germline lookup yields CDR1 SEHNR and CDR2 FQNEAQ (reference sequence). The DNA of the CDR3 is TGTGCCAGCAGAGGGACTAGCGGGAGTAGAGACTCTGAGCAGTTCTTC. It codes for CASRGTSGSRDSEQFF.

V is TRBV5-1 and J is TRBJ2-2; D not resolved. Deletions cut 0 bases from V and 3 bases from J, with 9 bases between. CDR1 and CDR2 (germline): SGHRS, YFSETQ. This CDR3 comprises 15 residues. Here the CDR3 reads CASSLVQTHTGELFF. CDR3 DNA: TGCGCCAGCAGCTTGGTTCAGACCCACACCGGGGAGCTGTTTTTT.

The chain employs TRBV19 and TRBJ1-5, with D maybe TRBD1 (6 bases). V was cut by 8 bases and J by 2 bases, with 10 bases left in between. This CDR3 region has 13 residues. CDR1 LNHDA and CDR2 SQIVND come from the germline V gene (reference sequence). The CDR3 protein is CASQAGGNQPQHF. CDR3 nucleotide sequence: TGTGCCAGTCAAGCAGGGGGCAATCAGCCCCAGCATTTT.

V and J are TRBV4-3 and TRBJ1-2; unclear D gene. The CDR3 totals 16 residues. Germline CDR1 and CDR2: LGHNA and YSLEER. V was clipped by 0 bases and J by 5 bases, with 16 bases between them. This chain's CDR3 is CASSQDRRLLRYGYTF. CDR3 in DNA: TGCGCCAGCAGCCAAGATCGTCGTCTCTTGCGGTATGGCTACACCTTC.

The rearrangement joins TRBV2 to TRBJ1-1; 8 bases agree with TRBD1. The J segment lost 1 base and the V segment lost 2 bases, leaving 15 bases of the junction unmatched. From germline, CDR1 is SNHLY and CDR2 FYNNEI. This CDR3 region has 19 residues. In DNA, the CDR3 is TGTGCCAGCAGTGAAACGCCACCGGGACAGGTCGCTAAGAACACTGAAGCTTTCTTT. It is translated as CASSETPPGQVAKNTEAFF.

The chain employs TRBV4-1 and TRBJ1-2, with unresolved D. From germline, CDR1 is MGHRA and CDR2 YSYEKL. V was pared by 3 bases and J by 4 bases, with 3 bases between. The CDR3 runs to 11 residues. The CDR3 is CASSQGYGYTF. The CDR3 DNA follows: TGCGCCAGCAGCCAGGGCTATGGCTACACCTTC.

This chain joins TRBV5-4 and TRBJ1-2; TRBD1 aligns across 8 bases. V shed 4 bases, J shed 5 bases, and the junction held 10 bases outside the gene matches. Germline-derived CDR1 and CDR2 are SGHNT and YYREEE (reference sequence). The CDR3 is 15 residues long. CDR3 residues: CASSAGTGSPYGYTF. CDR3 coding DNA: TGTGCCAGCAGCGCCGGGACAGGTTCCCCTTATGGCTACACCTTC.

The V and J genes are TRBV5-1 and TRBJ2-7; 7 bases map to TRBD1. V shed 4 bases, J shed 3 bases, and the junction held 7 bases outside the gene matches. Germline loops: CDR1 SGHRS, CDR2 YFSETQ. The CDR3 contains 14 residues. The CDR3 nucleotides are TGCGCCAGCAGCCCCAGACAGGGATACTACGAGCAGTACTTC. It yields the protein CASSPRQGYYEQYF. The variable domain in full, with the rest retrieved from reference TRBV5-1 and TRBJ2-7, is KAGVTQTPRYLIKTRGQQVTLSCSPISGHRSVSWYQQTPGQGLQFLFEYFSETQRNKGNFPGRFSGRQFSNSRSEMNVSTLELGDSALYLCASSPRQGYYEQYFGPGTRLTVT.

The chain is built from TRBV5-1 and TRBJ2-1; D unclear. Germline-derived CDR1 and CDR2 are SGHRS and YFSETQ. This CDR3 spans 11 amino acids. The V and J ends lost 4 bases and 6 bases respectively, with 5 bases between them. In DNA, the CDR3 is TGCGCCAGCAGCCAAGTCAATGAGCAGTTCTTC. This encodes CASSQVNEQFF. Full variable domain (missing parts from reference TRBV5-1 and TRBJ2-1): KAGVTQTPRYLIKTRGQQVTLSCSPISGHRSVSWYQQTPGQGLQFLFEYFSETQRNKGNFPGRFSGRQFSNSRSEMNVSTLELGDSALYLCASSQVNEQFFGPGTRLTVL.

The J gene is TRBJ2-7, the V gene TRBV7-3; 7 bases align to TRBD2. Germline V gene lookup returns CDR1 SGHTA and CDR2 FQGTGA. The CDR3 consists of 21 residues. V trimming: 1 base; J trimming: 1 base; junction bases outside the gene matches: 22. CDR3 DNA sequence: TGTGCCAGCAGCTTAATCTGGGGTAGCCTATTTGGACTAGTTGGATCCTACGAGCAGTACTTC. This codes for CASSLIWGSLFGLVGSYEQYF.

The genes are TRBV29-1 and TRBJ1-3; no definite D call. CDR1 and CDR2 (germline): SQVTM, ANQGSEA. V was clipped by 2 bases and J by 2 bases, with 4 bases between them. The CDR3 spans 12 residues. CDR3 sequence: CSVETPGNTIYF. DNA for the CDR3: TGCAGCGTTGAAACTCCTGGAAACACCATATATTTT.

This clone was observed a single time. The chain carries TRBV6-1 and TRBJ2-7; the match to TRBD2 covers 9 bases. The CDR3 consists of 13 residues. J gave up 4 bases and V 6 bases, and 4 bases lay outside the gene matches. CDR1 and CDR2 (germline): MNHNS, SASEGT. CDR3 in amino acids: CASRASGDYEQYF. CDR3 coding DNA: TGTGCCAGCAGGGCTAGCGGGGATTACGAGCAGTACTTC.

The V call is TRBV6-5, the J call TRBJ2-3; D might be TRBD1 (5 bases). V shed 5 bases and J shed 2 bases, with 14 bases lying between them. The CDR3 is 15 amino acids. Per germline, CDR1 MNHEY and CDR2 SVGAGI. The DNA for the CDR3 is TGTGCCAGCAGTCTCGGCAGGGCCTTCACAGATACGCAGTATTTT. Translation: CASSLGRAFTDTQYF.

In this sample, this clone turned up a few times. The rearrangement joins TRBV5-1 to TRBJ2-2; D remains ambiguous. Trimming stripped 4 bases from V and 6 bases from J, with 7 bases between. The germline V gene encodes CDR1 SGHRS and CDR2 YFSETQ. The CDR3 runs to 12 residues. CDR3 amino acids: CASSRDSGELFF. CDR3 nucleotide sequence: TGCGCCAGCAGCAGGGATTCCGGGGAGCTGTTTTTT.

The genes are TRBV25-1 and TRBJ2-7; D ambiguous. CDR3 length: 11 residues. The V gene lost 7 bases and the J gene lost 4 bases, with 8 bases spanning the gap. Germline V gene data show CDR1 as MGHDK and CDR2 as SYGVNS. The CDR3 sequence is CASTASYEQYF. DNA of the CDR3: TGTGCCAGCACGGCGAGTTACGAGCAGTACTTC.

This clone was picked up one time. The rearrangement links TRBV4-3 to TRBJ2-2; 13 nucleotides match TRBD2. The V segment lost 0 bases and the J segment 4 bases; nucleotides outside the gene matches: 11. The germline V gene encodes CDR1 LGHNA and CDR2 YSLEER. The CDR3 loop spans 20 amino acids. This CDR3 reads CASSQDERLAGGRSTGELFF. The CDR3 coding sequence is TGCGCCAGCAGCCAAGATGAACGACTAGCGGGAGGCCGGAGCACCGGGGAGCTGTTTTTT.

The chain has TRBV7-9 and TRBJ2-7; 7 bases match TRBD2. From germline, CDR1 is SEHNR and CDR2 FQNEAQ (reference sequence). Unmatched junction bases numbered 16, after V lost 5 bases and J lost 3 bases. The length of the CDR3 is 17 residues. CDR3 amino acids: CASSAWTSGRADYEQYF. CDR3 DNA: TGTGCCAGCAGCGCATGGACTAGTGGGAGGGCCGACTACGAGCAGTACTTC.

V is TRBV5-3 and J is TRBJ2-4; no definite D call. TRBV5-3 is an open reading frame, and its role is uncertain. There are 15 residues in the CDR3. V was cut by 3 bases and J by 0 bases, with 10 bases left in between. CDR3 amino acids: CARSSQMPAKNIQYF. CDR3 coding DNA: TGTGCCAGAAGCTCCCAGATGCCAGCCAAAAACATTCAGTACTTC.

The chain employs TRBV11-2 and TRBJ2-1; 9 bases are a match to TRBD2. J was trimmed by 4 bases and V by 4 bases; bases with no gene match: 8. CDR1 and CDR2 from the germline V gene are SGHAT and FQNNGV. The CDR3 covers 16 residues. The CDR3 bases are TGTGCCAGCAGCTCCCGACGACTAGCGGCGTACAATGAGCAGTTCTTC. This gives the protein CASSSRRLAAYNEQFF.

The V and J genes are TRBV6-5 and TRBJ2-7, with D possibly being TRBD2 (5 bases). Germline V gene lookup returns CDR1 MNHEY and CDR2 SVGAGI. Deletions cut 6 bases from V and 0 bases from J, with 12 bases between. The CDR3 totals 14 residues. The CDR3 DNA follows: TGTGCCAGCAGAAACGACTACTACTCCTACGAGCAGTACTTC. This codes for CASRNDYYSYEQYF.

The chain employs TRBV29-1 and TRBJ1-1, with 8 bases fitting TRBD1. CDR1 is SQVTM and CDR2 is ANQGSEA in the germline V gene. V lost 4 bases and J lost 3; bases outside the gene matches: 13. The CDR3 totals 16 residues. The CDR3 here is CSVVTRFGQGDTEAFF. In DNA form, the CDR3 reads TGCAGCGTTGTGACCCGATTCGGACAGGGAGACACTGAAGCTTTCTTT.

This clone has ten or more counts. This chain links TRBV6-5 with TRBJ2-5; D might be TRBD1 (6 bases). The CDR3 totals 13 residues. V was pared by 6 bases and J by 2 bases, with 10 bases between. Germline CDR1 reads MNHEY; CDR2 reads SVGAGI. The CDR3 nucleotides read TGTGCCAGCAGAAGGACAGTACAAGAGACCCAGTACTTC. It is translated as CASRRTVQETQYF.

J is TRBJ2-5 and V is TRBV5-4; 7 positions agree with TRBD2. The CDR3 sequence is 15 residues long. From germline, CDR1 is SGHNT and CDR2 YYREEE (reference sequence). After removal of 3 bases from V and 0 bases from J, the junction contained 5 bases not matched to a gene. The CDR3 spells CASSWDYGHQETQYF. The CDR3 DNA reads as TGTGCCAGCAGCTGGGACTATGGGCACCAAGAGACCCAGTACTTC.

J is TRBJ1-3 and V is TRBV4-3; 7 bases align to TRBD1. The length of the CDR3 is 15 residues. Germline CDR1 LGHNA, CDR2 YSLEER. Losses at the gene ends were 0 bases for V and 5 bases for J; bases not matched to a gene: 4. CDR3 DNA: TGCGCCAGCAGCCAAGATAGACAGGGCCGAAACACCATATATTTT. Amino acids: CASSQDRQGRNTIYF.